One sample yielded the 31 T cell receptor beta chains listed below, sequenced in a study of blood T cell repertoires in COVID-19. The protocol was immunoSEQ multiplex PCR, while the TCRdb copy is restricted to in-frame clones and leaves out a portion. The sample yields over 200,000 clones, approximately 80% seen once. The sequenced material came from PBMCs or T cells enriched from blood (not recorded which). These TCRs come from a man aged 35 to 55 who had recovered from COVID-19.

As DNA, the CDR3 is TGTGCCAGCAGCCAAGACGTAACTCTTCGCTCCTACGAGCAGTACTTC. This sequence encodes CASSQDVTLRSYEQYF. The chain recombines TRBV3-1 (or the pseudogene TRBV3-2) with TRBJ2-7; D unresolved. The CDR3 is 16 residues long. Looked up from germline, CDR1 is LGHDT and CDR2 is YNNKEL (reference sequence). V shed 0 bases and J shed 0 bases, with 12 bases lying between them.

The chain recombines TRBV9 with TRBJ1-3; D ambiguous. There are 13 residues in the CDR3. The V gene lost 2 bases and the J gene lost 0 bases, with 3 bases spanning the gap. Germline CDR1 reads SGDLS; CDR2 reads YYNGEE. The chain's CDR3 is CASSVGSGNTIYF. The CDR3 DNA reads TGTGCCAGCAGCGTCGGCTCTGGAAACACCATATATTTT.

The V gene is TRBV7-9, the J gene TRBJ1-1; maybe TRBD1 (6 bases). Trimming stripped 2 bases from V and 5 bases from J, with 9 bases between. In germline, CDR1 is SEHNR, CDR2 FQNEAQ (reference sequence). CDR3 length: 13 amino acids. CDR3 protein: CASSLQGRTEAFF. The CDR3 coding sequence is TGTGCCAGCAGCTTACAGGGGCGGACTGAAGCTTTCTTT.

The chain combines TRBV28 with TRBJ2-5; D perhaps matches TRBD1 (6 bases). V was trimmed by 7 bases and J by 5 bases, leaving 14 bases between them. The CDR3 has 13 residues. Germline loops: CDR1 MDHEN, CDR2 SYDVKM. The DNA of the CDR3 is TGTGCCAGCACCTCCGGAACAGGGGAGACCCAGTACTTC. Protein: CASTSGTGETQYF.

The chain carries TRBV2 and TRBJ1-5, with 8 bases fitting TRBD1. Germline V gene lookup returns CDR1 SNHLY and CDR2 FYNNEI. This CDR3 is built from 14 residues. J lost 5 bases, V lost 6 bases, and 6 bases had no gene match. The CDR3 spells CASRTGTGYQPQHF. CDR3 in DNA: TGTGCCAGCAGGACCGGGACAGGCTATCAGCCCCAGCATTTT.

J is TRBJ2-5 and V is TRBV7-7; no clear D. This CDR3 has 15 residues. Looked up from germline, CDR1 is SSHAT and CDR2 is FNYEAQ (reference sequence). V lost 1 base and J lost 4, with 13 bases in between. This CDR3 is CASSLGHNLRETQYF. CDR3 in DNA: TGTGCCAGCAGCTTAGGACACAACCTGCGAGAGACCCAGTACTTC.

In its sample, this clone was seen once. The V call is TRBV2, the J call TRBJ2-3; TRBD1 agrees at 8 bases. This CDR3 is 16 amino acids long. Germline trimming cut 8 bases from V and 5 bases from J; bases unmatched to any gene: 15. The germline CDR1 and CDR2 sequences are SNHLY and FYNNEI. The CDR3 nucleotides read TGTGCCAGCTGTCTCACGACAGGGGCCAGGAGAGATACGCAGTATTTT. Protein product: CASCLTTGARRDTQYF.

J is TRBJ2-3 and V is TRBV2; possibly TRBD2 for D (6 bases). Trimming shortened V by 2 bases and J by 0 bases, and 15 bases separated the two germline ends. This CDR3 contains 17 residues. Germline V gene lookup returns CDR1 SNHLY and CDR2 FYNNEI. The DNA for the CDR3 is TGTGCCAGCAGTGAAAGGAGGCGGGGAGGAAGCACAGATACGCAGTATTTT. Its protein is CASSERRRGGSTDTQYF.

Here the CDR3 DNA reads TGTGCCAGTAGTAGAGGACAGAGCTCCTACGAGCAGTACTTC. As protein: CASSRGQSSYEQYF. The rearrangement links TRBV19 to TRBJ2-7, with D maybe TRBD1 (6 bases). CDR3 length: 14 amino acids. V was cut by 4 bases and J by 0 bases, with 10 bases left in between. Germline-derived CDR1 and CDR2 are LNHDA and SQIVND (reference sequence).

The chain combines TRBV7-9 with TRBJ1-4, with D possibly matching TRBD1 (6 bases). With 8 bases removed from V and 11 bases from J, the gap between germline ends came to 21 bases. The CDR3 is 14 amino acids. Germline values: CDR1 SEHNR, CDR2 FQNEAQ (reference sequence). Written as DNA, the CDR3 is TGTGCCAGCTCCCCCGGGACACTAGGGGAGAAACTGTTTTTT. It encodes CASSPGTLGEKLFF.

The V call is TRBV12-1, the J call TRBJ2-7; the table's D call, TRBD2, has no DNA check behind it. TRBV12-1 is a recognized pseudogene. The CDR3 is 13 amino acids. DNA for the CDR3: TGTGCCAGCAGCCCCCGGGTCCTCTACGAGCAGTACTTC. Translation gives CASSPRVLYEQYF.

The chain links TRBV29-1 to TRBJ1-2; 7 bases map to TRBD1. The CDR3 has 13 residues. Germline V CDR1 and CDR2: SQVTM, ANQGSEA. V shed 4 bases and J 2 bases; nucleotides not matched to a gene: 4. The CDR3: CSVATGLNYGYTF. The CDR3 DNA reads as TGCAGCGTTGCGACAGGGCTCAACTATGGCTACACCTTC.

This chain links TRBV30 with TRBJ2-7, with 10 bases matching TRBD2. From germline, CDR1 is GTSNPN and CDR2 SVGIG (reference sequence). Unmatched junction bases numbered 3, after V lost 0 bases and J lost 4 bases. This CDR3 is built from 14 residues. In DNA form, the CDR3 reads TGTGCCTGGAGTGTGACTAGCGGGCCGTACGAGCAGTACTTC. Translation gives CAWSVTSGPYEQYF.

In the case of this clone: This sample includes further DNA sequences coding for the same CDR3. The genes are TRBV5-1 and TRBJ1-1; D is uncertain. This CDR3 contains 11 residues. The V gene lost 5 bases and the J gene lost 1 base, with 3 bases spanning the gap. The germline V gene has CDR1 SGHRS and CDR2 YFSETQ. CDR3: CASSQNTEAFF. The CDR3 DNA reads as TGCGCCAGCAGTCAGAACACTGAAGCTTTCTTT. Looking up the rest from reference TRBV5-1 and TRBJ1-1 gives the full variable domain: KAGVTQTPRYLIKTRGQQVTLSCSPISGHRSVSWYQQTPGQGLQFLFEYFSETQRNKGNFPGRFSGRQFSNSRSEMNVSTLELGDSALYLCASSQNTEAFFGQGTRLTVV.

The chain employs TRBV24-1 and TRBJ2-7, with D maybe TRBD1 (5 bases). Germline CDR1 and CDR2: KGHDR and SFDVKD. The germline V and J ends were trimmed by 5 bases and 4 bases, with 11 bases remaining between them. The CDR3 length is 13 residues. The DNA for the CDR3 is TGTGCCACCAGTGCCACAGGTCGGTACGAGCAGTACTTC. Translating it yields CATSATGRYEQYF.

The chain employs TRBV7-2 and TRBJ2-1; TRBD1 matches at 11 bases. Germline CDR1 is SGHTA and CDR2 is FQGNSA. CDR3 length equals 15 residues. V lost 6 bases and J lost 6; bases outside the gene matches: 7. CDR3 loop: CASRDRGLLGNEQFF. The CDR3 DNA follows: TGTGCCAGCAGGGACAGGGGGCTACTAGGCAATGAGCAGTTCTTC.

The sample holds a few counts of this clone. The chain combines TRBV7-3 with TRBJ1-6; D might be TRBD1 (6 bases). Per germline, CDR1 SGHTA and CDR2 FQGTGA. The V and J ends lost 4 bases and 7 bases respectively, with 11 bases between them. CDR3 size: 14 residues. The CDR3 region has the DNA TGTGCCAGCAGCTCCGCAGGGGCGAATTCACCCCTCCACTTT. Amino acids: CASSSAGANSPLHF.

CDR3 nucleotide sequence: TGTGCTAGTGGTTCTACAGGGTTAGGGAGCTATGGCTACACCTTC. This codes for CASGSTGLGSYGYTF. The chain is built from TRBV12-5 and TRBJ1-2; the D gene is possibly TRBD1 (6 bases). The V gene lost 4 bases and the J gene lost 4 bases, with 16 bases spanning the gap. CDR1 and CDR2 from the germline V gene are LGHNT and FRNRAP. The length of the CDR3 is 15 residues.

The rearrangement uses TRBV2 and TRBJ1-1; D remains unclear. Germline assignment: CDR1 SNHLY and CDR2 FYNNEI. This CDR3 is 13 amino acids long. V was shortened by 7 bases and J by 0 bases, with 9 bases between the two germline ends. The CDR3 here is CASMRHLNTEAFF. CDR3 DNA: TGTGCCAGCATGAGGCACCTGAACACTGAAGCTTTCTTT.

The V and J genes are TRBV24-1 and TRBJ2-5; 12 bases line up with TRBD1. J gave up 5 bases and V 5 bases, and 11 bases lay outside the gene matches. The CDR3 loop spans 17 amino acids. Looked up from germline, CDR1 is KGHDR and CDR2 is SFDVKD. The CDR3: CATSASTGQGASETQYF. CDR3 DNA sequence: TGTGCCACCAGTGCGAGTACGGGACAGGGGGCTTCCGAGACCCAGTACTTC.

The rearrangement links TRBV29-1 to TRBJ2-5, with D possibly TRBD1 on 10 matching bases. The germline gives CDR1 SQVTM, CDR2 ANQGSEA. The V and J ends lost 3 bases and 3 bases respectively, with 23 bases between them. The CDR3 consists of 17 residues. As DNA, the CDR3 is TGCAGCGTTGACGGGACAGGGGTTGGCGGGAGGGAAGAGACCCAGTACTTC. Encoded protein: CSVDGTGVGGREETQYF.

This chain connects TRBV9 to TRBJ1-6; D gene ambiguous. The germline gives CDR1 SGDLS, CDR2 YYNGEE. Trimming stripped 4 bases from V and 5 bases from J, with 10 bases between. This CDR3 has 14 residues. CDR3 loop: CASSLRGNNSPLHF. In nucleotides, the CDR3 is TGTGCCAGCAGCCTAAGAGGGAATAATTCACCCCTCCACTTT.

This clone was seen only a few times. The chain uses TRBV9 and TRBJ1-1, with no clear D. This CDR3 is 11 amino acids long. The germline CDR1 and CDR2 sequences are SGDLS and YYNGEE. V was trimmed by 0 bases and J by 8 bases, leaving 5 bases between them. The DNA of the CDR3 is TGTGCCAGCAGCGTAGTAGTAGAAGCTTTCTTT. The encoded protein is CASSVVVEAFF.

The V gene is TRBV18, the J gene TRBJ2-7; D is perhaps TRBD1 (5 bases). The V gene lost 1 base and the J gene lost 0 bases, with 16 bases spanning the gap. There are 17 residues in the CDR3. The germline gives CDR1 KGHSH, CDR2 LQKENI. This CDR3 reads CASSPLVRDSPSYEQYF. The CDR3 DNA sequence: TGTGCCAGCTCACCACTAGTCAGAGACAGCCCCTCCTACGAGCAGTACTTC.

V and J are TRBV11-2 and TRBJ1-3; D call uncertain. The germline CDR1 and CDR2 sequences are SGHAT and FQNNGV. Trimming pared 6 bases from V and 0 bases from J, leaving 12 bases between. The CDR3 has 15 residues. CDR3 loop: CASRSWRDSGNTIYF. In DNA form, the CDR3 reads TGTGCCAGCAGATCTTGGAGGGACTCTGGAAACACCATATATTTT.

As for this clone: A read error may account for a junction end that differs from germline. The chain has TRBV7-3 and TRBJ2-5, with D unresolved. The CDR3 has 11 amino acids. Looked up from germline, CDR1 is SGHTA and CDR2 is FQGTGA. CDR3 DNA: TGTGCCAGCACCCTCATGACTGTGAAGAACTTC. Translation: CASTLMTVKNF.

V is TRBV9 and J is TRBJ2-7, with 7 bases identical to TRBD2. The CDR3 loop spans 13 amino acids. The V gene's germline CDR1 is SGDLS and CDR2 YYNGEE. The trim removed 4 bases at V and 8 bases at J, leaving 9 bases unmatched. This CDR3 reads CASSRLAGEKQYF. The CDR3 DNA reads TGTGCCAGCAGCCGACTAGCTGGGGAAAAGCAGTACTTC.

This clone came up many times. This chain joins TRBV11-2 and TRBJ2-7, with 10 bases lining up with TRBD2. The germline V gene encodes CDR1 SGHAT and CDR2 FQNNGV. The CDR3 has 15 amino acids. With V trimmed by 0 bases and J by 4 bases, 3 bases remained unmatched. The CDR3 reads CASSLESGGAYEQYF. The CDR3 coding sequence is TGTGCCAGCAGCTTAGAGAGCGGGGGGGCTTACGAGCAGTACTTC.

This clone was observed a single time. This chain uses TRBV5-1 with TRBJ2-5; TRBD2 might be the D (6 bases). CDR3 length: 14 residues. Germline CDR1 reads SGHRS; CDR2 reads YFSETQ. V was trimmed by 1 base and J by 3 bases, leaving 10 bases between them. DNA for the CDR3: TGCGCCAGCAGCTTGTTGGGGAGGAAAGAGACCCAGTACTTC. Translating it yields CASSLLGRKETQYF.

The CDR3, as DNA: TGTGCCAGCAGTCTTCCTGAAGCTTTCTTT. This translates into CASSLPEAFF. This chain connects TRBV2 to TRBJ1-1; D call uncertain. The CDR3 runs 10 residues. CDR1 and CDR2 (germline): SNHLY, FYNNEI. V was clipped by 5 bases and J by 6 bases, with 4 bases between them. Variable domain in full (rest from reference TRBV2 and TRBJ1-1): EPEVTQTPSHQVTQMGQEVILRCVPISNHLYFYWYRQILGQKVEFLVSFYNNEISEKSEIFDDQFSVERPDGSNFTLKIRSTKLEDSAMYFCASSLPEAFFGQGTRLTVV.

The chain carries TRBV2 and TRBJ1-3, with TRBD1 matching 9 bases. This CDR3 is built from 12 residues. V trimming: 6 bases; J trimming: 8 bases; junction bases outside the gene matches: 2. In germline, CDR1 is SNHLY, CDR2 FYNNEI. As DNA, the CDR3 is TGTGCCAGCAGGGACAGGGGCTACACCATATATTTT. It yields the protein CASRDRGYTIYF.